This entry lists 14 T cell receptor beta chains sequenced from one sample in a study of blood T cell repertoires in COVID-19 (dated by TCRdb to about 2020). Library preparation employed the immunoSEQ multiplex PCR assay. As stored in TCRdb, this immuneACCESS dataset retains in-frame rearrangements with V and J assigned. A fraction of the clones does not appear; measured against another copy, unresolved V genes explain less than half of the discrepancy, and the remainder lacks a known reason. Across this sample there are 130,000 or so clones, with approximately 88% seen only once. Of the sample, 10% falls within the top ten clones. Material: peripheral blood. The receptors were gathered from a man aged 50 to 59 with acute or convalescent COVID-19.

J is TRBJ2-1 and V is TRBV6-6; 10 bases are a match to TRBD1. This CDR3 region has 14 residues. Germline CDR1 MNHNY, CDR2 SVGAGI (reference sequence). V gave up 8 bases and J gave up 6 bases; unmatched junction bases: 7. Here the CDR3 reads CASRRQGASNEQFF. Written as DNA, the CDR3 is TGTGCCAGCCGGAGACAGGGGGCGAGCAATGAGCAGTTCTTC.

The V gene is TRBV7-9, the J gene TRBJ2-1; 7 bases agree with TRBD1. Unmatched junction bases numbered 15, after V lost 6 bases and J lost 10 bases. Germline V gives CDR1 SEHNR, CDR2 FQNEAQ (reference sequence). The CDR3 covers 15 residues. The CDR3 bases are TGTGCCAGCAGTCAGAATCTCGGGACAGTGGGGGAGCAGTTCTTC. This gives the protein CASSQNLGTVGEQFF.

This rearrangement joins TRBV27 to TRBJ1-5; D is possibly TRBD1 (5 bases). Germline V lookup: CDR1 MNHEY, CDR2 SMNVEV (reference sequence). The CDR3 loop spans 15 amino acids. Deletions cut 6 bases from V and 1 base from J, with 13 bases between. CDR3 amino acids: CASRRLDKSNQPQHF. CDR3 coding DNA: TGTGCCAGCAGAAGGTTGGACAAAAGCAATCAGCCCCAGCATTTT.

The CDR3 spells CASSRRDYGYTF. The CDR3 bases are TGTGCCAGCAGTAGACGGGACTATGGCTACACCTTC. The chain couples TRBV6-2 or TRBV6-3 to TRBJ1-2, with no clear D. V lost 5 bases and J 3 bases, leaving 7 bases between the germline ends. There are 12 residues in the CDR3. Germline V gene lookup returns CDR1 MNHEY and CDR2 SVGEGT.

The J gene is TRBJ2-7, the V gene TRBV11-2, with D maybe TRBD1 (5 bases). CDR3 length: 16 residues. Trimming removed 5 bases at V and 2 bases at J, with 19 bases between. Looked up from germline, CDR1 is SGHAT and CDR2 is FQNNGV. Written as DNA, the CDR3 is TGTGCCAGCAGCCCTAGGGGTAGCCAGAAACCCTACGAGCAGTACTTC. Translated: CASSPRGSQKPYEQYF.

The CDR3 here is CASSLALQQDLNEQFF. In nucleotides, the CDR3 is TGTGCCAGCAGCTTGGCCCTTCAGCAGGATCTCAATGAGCAGTTCTTC. This sequence joins TRBV5-6 and TRBJ2-1; D is uncertain. Germline CDR1 and CDR2: SGHDT and YYEEEE. This CDR3 has 16 residues. The ends were cut back, 0 bases at V and 6 bases at J, with 16 bases in the middle. Looking up the rest from reference TRBV5-6 and TRBJ2-1 gives the full variable domain: DAGVTQSPTHLIKTRGQQVTLRCSPKSGHDTVSWYQQALGQGPQFIFQYYEEEERQRGNFPDRFSGHQFPNYSSELNVNALLLGDSALYLCASSLALQQDLNEQFFGPGTRLTVL.

Here the CDR3 reads CASRGQGFNTEAFF. The CDR3 bases are TGTGCCAGCAGAGGACAGGGGTTTAACACTGAAGCTTTCTTT. The J gene is TRBJ1-1, the V gene TRBV9; TRBD1 matches at 9 bases. This CDR3 is 14 amino acids long. Germline V gene data show CDR1 as SGDLS and CDR2 as YYNGEE. Losses at the gene ends were 5 bases for V and 2 bases for J; bases not matched to a gene: 4.

This clone showed up just once. The V call is TRBV28, the J call TRBJ1-3; D remains unclear. Germline values: CDR1 MDHEN, CDR2 SYDVKM. The CDR3 consists of 15 residues. The V end lost 4 bases, the J end lost 1 base, and 11 bases lay between the germline ends. This CDR3 is CASSSPRFSGNTIYF. The DNA for the CDR3 is TGTGCCAGCAGTTCCCCCAGGTTTTCTGGAAACACCATATATTTT. Variable domain in full (rest from reference TRBV28 and TRBJ1-3): DVKVTQSSRYLVKRTGEKVFLECVQDMDHENMFWYRQDPGLGLRLIYFSYDVKMKEKGDIPEGYSVSREKKERFSLILESASTNQTSMYLCASSSPRFSGNTIYFGEGSWLTVV.

The rearrangement joins TRBV7-9 to TRBJ2-5; TRBD1 matches at 8 bases. With 5 bases clipped from V and 5 bases from J, the junction kept 7 bases outside the gene matches. The CDR3 sequence is 14 residues long. CDR1 and CDR2 (germline): SEHNR, FQNEAQ (reference sequence). CDR3 in DNA: TGTGCCAGCAGCCCCGCAGGGGGCCGCGAGACCCAGTACTTC. It codes for CASSPAGGRETQYF.

V gene TRBV5-5 combines with J gene TRBJ1-3; a weak D match, TRBD1 (6 bases). CDR3 size: 16 residues. In germline, CDR1 is SGHKS, CDR2 YYEKEE (reference sequence). Trimming cost V 1 base and J 0 bases, with 11 bases left between them. The CDR3 DNA reads TGTGCCAGCAGCTTGCGGGGGGGCCACTCTGGAAACACCATATATTTT. This translates into CASSLRGGHSGNTIYF.

V is TRBV5-1 and J is TRBJ2-1; 12 bases map to TRBD2. Germline V CDR1 and CDR2: SGHRS, YFSETQ. This CDR3 spans 14 amino acids. V lost 9 bases to trimming and J lost 8 bases; unmatched junction nucleotides: 9. The CDR3 protein is CATKTSGSLDEQFF. The CDR3 DNA sequence: TGCGCCACCAAGACTAGCGGGAGTCTAGATGAGCAGTTCTTC.

The chain recombines TRBV11-1 with TRBJ1-2, with 7 nucleotides matching TRBD1. The junction had 3 bases not matched to a gene; V was cut back by 2 bases and J by 6 bases. Germline V gene sequence: CDR1 SGHAT, CDR2 FQDESV (reference sequence). The length of the CDR3 is 13 residues. The CDR3 DNA sequence: TGTGCCAGCAGCTTAACGGGACAGCATGGCTACACCTTC. Its translation: CASSLTGQHGYTF.

The gene calls are TRBV7-9 and TRBJ1-1; D might be TRBD1 (5 bases). CDR3 size: 14 residues. Trimming shortened V by 5 bases and J by 7 bases, and 17 bases separated the two germline ends. Looked up from germline, CDR1 is SEHNR and CDR2 is FQNEAQ (reference sequence). The CDR3 loop is CASSVTGFRLEAFF. CDR3 coding DNA: TGTGCCAGCAGCGTTACAGGATTCCGACTTGAAGCTTTCTTT.

About this clone itself: One end of the junction varies from germline; a read error may be responsible. V gene TRBV24-1 combines with J gene TRBJ2-2; 12 bases map to TRBD2. This CDR3 has 13 residues. CDR1 KGHDR and CDR2 SFDVKD come from the germline V gene. CDR3 sequence: CATSDQGLAGLSF. The CDR3 coding sequence is TGTGCCACCAGTGACCAAGGACTAGCGGGACTGTCTTTT.